The rows below give T cell receptor beta chains drawn from one sample of a study of cytomegalovirus exposure and HLA in healthy donors. Clones were read by immunoSEQ multiplex PCR, and TCRdb kept only the in-frame ones, dropping some. The repertoire table contains around 140,000 clones. The sequenced material came from PBMCs. These receptors came from a woman aged 45-60 years in good health and CMV-seronegative. Both conserved end residues are part of each CDR3. A D gene is named only where the DNA matches it firmly.

j_call d_call v_call cdr3_aa cdr3_nt
TRBJ2-3 . TRBV4-2 CASGGLSTINSTQYF TGTGCCAGCGGGGGACTGTCCACCATCAATAGTACGCAGTATTTT
TRBJ1-1 . TRBV28 CASSLWGGSTEAFF TGTGCCAGCAGTTTATGGGGGGGGAGCACTGAAGCTTTCTTT
TRBJ2-3 . TRBV5-1 CASSFSRDRTDTQYF TGCGCCAGCAGCTTCTCCAGGGATAGGACAGATACGCAGTATTTT
TRBJ1-2 . TRBV5-1 CASSLGPGETNYGYTF TGCGCCAGCAGCTTGGGCCCAGGGGAGACTAACTATGGCTACACCTTC
TRBJ1-5 TRBD1 TRBV19 CASSIGQGIGSNQPQHF TGTGCCAGTAGTATAGGACAGGGCATCGGGAGCAATCAGCCCCAGCATTTT
TRBJ2-1 . TRBV5-1 CASSRLGASVDEQFF TGCGCCAGCAGCAGACTAGGGGCCTCTGTGGATGAGCAGTTCTTC
TRBJ2-3 TRBD2 TRBV7-2 CASSFGLAGTDTQYF TGTGCCAGCAGCTTTGGACTAGCGGGGACAGATACGCAGTATTTT
TRBJ1-1 . TRBV19 CASTRSGPGGFF TGTGCCAGTACTCGTTCCGGGCCGGGGGGTTTCTTT
TRBJ2-7 . TRBV18 CASSPQTLDHEQYF TGTGCCAGCTCACCCCAGACCCTAGACCACGAGCAGTACTTC
TRBJ2-1 . TRBV4-2 CASSQAGPHNEQFF TGTGCCAGCAGCCAGGCGGGACCCCACAATGAGCAGTTCTTC
TRBJ2-3 . TRBV7-2 CASRRETAGGDTQYF TGTGCCAGCCGCCGGGAGACGGCTGGGGGGGATACGCAGTATTTT
TRBJ2-7 . TRBV5-1 CASSHPSNPYEQYF TGCGCCAGCAGTCATCCTAGCAACCCCTACGAGCAGTACTTC
TRBJ2-5 TRBD2 TRBV4-2 CASSQEAAGVEETQYF TGTGCCAGCAGCCAAGAGGCAGCGGGGGTAGAAGAGACCCAGTACTTC
TRBJ2-3 . TRBV9 CASTTGSSTDTQYF TGTGCCAGCACGACGGGATCTAGCACAGATACGCAGTATTTT
TRBJ2-7 . TRBV29-1 CSVDAGREQYF TGCAGCGTTGACGCGGGACGCGAGCAGTACTTC
TRBJ1-6 . TRBV7-9 CASSSQGNHNSPLHF TGTGCCAGCAGCTCGCAGGGGAATCATAATTCACCCCTCCACTTT
TRBJ1-1 . TRBV7-6 CASSRRGGPAGTEAFF TGTGCCAGCAGCCGTCGGGGGGGGCCGGCGGGCACTGAAGCTTTCTTT
TRBJ1-1 . TRBV28 CASSFRGWNTEAFF TGTGCCAGCAGTTTCCGGGGGTGGAACACTGAAGCTTTCTTT
TRBJ1-1 TRBD1 TRBV18 CASAPRTGYMNTEAFF TGTGCCAGCGCACCGCGGACAGGGTACATGAACACTGAAGCTTTCTTT
TRBJ2-1 . TRBV2 CASSESREWEQFF TGTGCCAGCAGTGAATCGAGGGAATGGGAGCAGTTCTTC
TRBJ1-6 . TRBV7-6 CASSSGGQYNSPLHF TGTGCCAGCAGCTCCGGCGGACAGTATAATTCACCCCTCCACTTT
TRBJ2-7 TRBD1 TRBV19 CASSLGGQGKFNEQYF TGTGCCAGTAGTTTGGGGGGACAGGGTAAATTCAACGAGCAGTACTTC
TRBJ2-7 TRBD1 TRBV28 CASRVGQETYEQYF TGTGCCAGCAGGGTAGGACAGGAAACCTACGAGCAGTACTTC
TRBJ2-1 TRBD2 TRBV6-4 CASSPLSGVYNEQFF TGTGCCAGCAGTCCCCTTAGCGGGGTCTACAATGAGCAGTTCTTC
TRBJ2-5 TRBD2 TRBV5-1 CASSSGSGRVRETQYF TGCGCCAGCAGCTCGGGTAGCGGGAGGGTTCGAGAGACCCAGTACTTC
TRBJ2-2 TRBD1 TRBV7-3 CASSVTGSNTGELFF TGTGCCAGCAGCGTGACAGGGTCGAACACCGGGGAGCTGTTTTTT
TRBJ1-2 TRBD1 TRBV9 CASSAGTATSYGYTF TGTGCCAGCAGCGCCGGGACAGCGACTAGCTATGGCTACACCTTC
TRBJ2-5 TRBD1 TRBV4-1 CASSQVTGVSETQYF TGCGCCAGCAGCCAAGTGACAGGGGTCTCAGAGACCCAGTACTTC
TRBJ1-6 . TRBV2 CASSTGPPNNSPLHF TGTGCCAGCAGTACTGGGCCTCCCAATAATTCACCCCTCCACTTT
TRBJ1-3 . TRBV15 CATSPRRGYGNTIYF TGTGCCACCAGCCCCCGACGGGGATACGGAAACACCATATATTTT
TRBJ2-1 TRBD2 TRBV5-1 CASSLGLSGGGGQFF TGCGCCAGCAGCTTGGGGCTAAGCGGGGGAGGCGGGCAGTTCTTC
TRBJ2-7 TRBD2 TRBV4-1 CASSRLAGNYEQYF TGCGCCAGCAGCCGACTAGCGGGAAACTACGAGCAGTACTTC
TRBJ2-3 . TRBV13 CASSFQGTDTQYF TGTGCCAGCAGCTTCCAGGGCACAGATACGCAGTATTTT
TRBJ2-5 TRBD2 TRBV6-1 CASRVVLAIQETQYF TGTGCCAGCAGGGTCGTACTAGCGATACAAGAGACCCAGTACTTC
TRBJ2-1 TRBD2 TRBV7-2 CASSFFSTSGSNNEQFF TGTGCCAGCAGCTTTTTCTCGACTAGCGGGAGCAACAATGAGCAGTTCTTC
TRBJ1-2 TRBD1 TRBV5-1 CASSLETGRYGYTF TGCGCCAGCAGCTTGGAGACAGGGCGCTATGGCTACACCTTC
TRBJ1-2 TRBD1 TRBV27 CASSSMIDRGHGYTF TGTGCCAGCAGTTCAATGATTGACAGGGGACATGGCTACACCTTC
TRBJ2-1 TRBD2 TRBV13 CASYAGLAGSGEQFF TGTGCCAGTTACGCGGGACTAGCGGGCTCGGGTGAGCAGTTCTTC
TRBJ2-5 . TRBV9 CASSVGPEETQYF TGTGCCAGCAGCGTAGGCCCAGAAGAGACCCAGTACTTC
TRBJ1-5 TRBD1 TRBV19 CASSMGQVNNQPQHF TGTGCCAGTAGTATGGGACAGGTGAACAATCAGCCCCAGCATTTT
TRBJ1-4 . TRBV28 CASSSPGQYNEKLFF TGTGCCAGCAGTTCTCCGGGTCAGTATAATGAAAAACTGTTTTTT
TRBJ2-5 . TRBV11-2 CASSSIGGQETQYF TGTGCCAGCAGCTCTATCGGGGGTCAGGAGACCCAGTACTTC
TRBJ1-4 TRBD1 TRBV4-3 CASSQVQGWANEKLFF TGCGCCAGCAGCCAGGTACAGGGGTGGGCTAATGAAAAACTGTTTTTT
TRBJ2-7 TRBD2 TRBV7-2 CASSLLAGAPHEQYF TGTGCCAGCAGCCTACTAGCGGGAGCGCCCCACGAGCAGTACTTC
TRBJ1-2 TRBD1 TRBV7-2 CASSLDRGRYNYGYTF TGTGCCAGCAGCTTGGACAGGGGGCGTTATAACTATGGCTACACCTTC